This T cell receptor beta chain originates from a study of human T cells and chemical hapten exposure. This clonotype was observed at least ten times. With 0 bases removed from V and 0 bases from J, the gap between germline ends came to 9 bases. The CDR3 runs to 16 residues. CDR1 is KGHDR, CDR2 SFDVKD, per germline. Individual cDNA molecules each carried unique molecular identifiers attached by the library. TCRdb recomputed calls from the RACE reads with MiXCR, one row per CDR3 protein. The table records 270,000 or so distinct CDR3 sequences, around 7% of them present only once. Time point: pre-sensitization, week 0. The sample's treatment: therapeutic diphenylcyclopropenone sensitization with weekly scalp DPC.

This TCR derives from a man between 18 and 29 years old with alopecia areata. Some clones in this sample may be carry-over from other donors' samples. Source: whole blood, taken in connection with sensitization to the hapten diphenylcyclopropenone (DPC). The chain recombines TRBV24-1 with TRBJ2-3, with D perhaps matching TRBD1 or TRBD2 (5 bases each). In DNA, the CDR3 is TGTGCCACCAGTGATTTGCCTCGGGACAGCACAGATACGCAGTATTTT. Amino acid sequence: CATSDLPRDSTDTQYF.